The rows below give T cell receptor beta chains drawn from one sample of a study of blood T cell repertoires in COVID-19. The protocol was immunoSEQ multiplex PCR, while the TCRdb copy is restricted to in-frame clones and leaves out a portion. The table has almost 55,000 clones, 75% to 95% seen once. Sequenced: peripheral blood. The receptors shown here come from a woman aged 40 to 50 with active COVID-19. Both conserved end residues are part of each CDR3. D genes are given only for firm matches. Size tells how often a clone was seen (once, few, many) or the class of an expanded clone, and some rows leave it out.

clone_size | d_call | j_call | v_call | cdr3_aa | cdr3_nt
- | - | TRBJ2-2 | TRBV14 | CASSLVRPQNTGELFF | TGTGCCAGCAGCTTGGTCAGGCCGCAGAACACCGGGGAGCTGTTTTTT
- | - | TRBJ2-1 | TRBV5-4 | CASSPIGGLYNEQFF | TGTGCCAGCAGCCCTATCGGAGGGCTGTACAATGAGCAGTTCTTC
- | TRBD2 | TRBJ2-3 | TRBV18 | CASSQSASGGIDTQYF | TGTGCCAGCTCACAGTCGGCTAGCGGGGGAATAGATACGCAGTATTTT
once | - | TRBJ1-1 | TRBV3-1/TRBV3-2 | CASSQLTGSRAEAFF | TGTGCCAGCAGCCAATTAACGGGTAGCCGCGCTGAAGCTTTCTTT
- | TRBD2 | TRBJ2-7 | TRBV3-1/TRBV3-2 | CASSLQGLAGWRSYEQYF | TGTGCCAGCAGCCTTCAAGGACTAGCGGGCTGGAGGTCCTACGAGCAGTACTTC
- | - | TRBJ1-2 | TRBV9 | CASSLCYRALDYGYTF | TGTGCCAGCAGCCTCTGTTACAGGGCATTGGACTATGGCTACACCTTC
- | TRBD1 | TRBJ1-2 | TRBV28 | CASSLEVRGWDGYTF | TGTGCCAGCAGTTTAGAAGTCAGGGGGTGGGATGGCTACACCTTC
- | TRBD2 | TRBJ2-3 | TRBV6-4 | CASSGTSDGDTQYF | TGTGCCAGCAGTGGAACTAGCGATGGAGATACGCAGTATTTT
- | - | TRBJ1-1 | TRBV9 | CASSEGQGTTEAFF | TGTGCCAGCAGCGAGGGACAAGGGACGACTGAAGCTTTCTTT
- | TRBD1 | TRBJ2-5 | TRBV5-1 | CASSFGDRGLETQYF | TGCGCCAGCAGCTTCGGGGACAGGGGCCTGGAGACCCAGTACTTC
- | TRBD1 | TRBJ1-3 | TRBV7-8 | CASSPPGTGAGNTIYF | TGTGCCAGCAGCCCCCCCGGGACAGGGGCCGGAAACACCATATATTTT
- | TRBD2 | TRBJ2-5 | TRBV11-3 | CASSPRSGVAGGPVETQYF | TGTGCCAGCAGCCCCCGTTCGGGGGTAGCGGGGGGGCCGGTGGAGACCCAGTACTTC
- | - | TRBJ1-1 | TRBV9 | CASSVNRERTEAFF | TGTGCCAGCAGCGTAAACAGGGAACGGACTGAAGCTTTCTTT
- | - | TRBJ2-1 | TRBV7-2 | CASSLRGGGNEQFF | TGTGCCAGCAGCCTGAGGGGGGGCGGTAACGAGCAGTTCTTC
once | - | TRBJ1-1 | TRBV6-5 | CASRHNAGTEAFF | TGTGCCAGCAGGCATAACGCGGGCACTGAAGCTTTCTTT
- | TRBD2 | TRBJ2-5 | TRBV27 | CASTATSGGETQYF | TGTGCCAGCACCGCAACTAGCGGGGGGGAGACCCAGTACTTC
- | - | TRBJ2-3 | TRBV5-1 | CASSLAAKSTDTQYF | TGCGCCAGCAGCTTGGCAGCGAAAAGCACAGATACGCAGTATTTT
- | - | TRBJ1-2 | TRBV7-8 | CASSLSPWTGGYTF | TGTGCCAGCAGCTTAAGCCCCTGGACGGGGGGCTACACCTTC
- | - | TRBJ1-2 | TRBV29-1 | CSVKGLSGYTF | TGCAGCGTTAAGGGGCTGAGTGGCTACACCTTC
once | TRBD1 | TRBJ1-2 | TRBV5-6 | CASSPTGYYGYTF | TGTGCCAGCAGCCCGACAGGGTACTATGGCTACACCTTC
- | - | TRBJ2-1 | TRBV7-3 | CASSLGLAKLDEQFF | TGTGCCAGCAGCCTAGGGCTAGCGAAATTGGATGAGCAGTTCTTC
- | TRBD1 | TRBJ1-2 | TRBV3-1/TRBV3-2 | CASSQRTGEGYTF | TGTGCCAGCAGCCAAAGGACAGGGGAAGGCTACACCTTC
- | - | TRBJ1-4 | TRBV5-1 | CASSDRTAATNEKLFF | TGCGCCAGCAGCGATAGGACAGCTGCAACTAATGAAAAACTGTTTTTT
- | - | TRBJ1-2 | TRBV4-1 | CASSQDWRGNYGYTF | TGCGCCAGCAGCCAAGACTGGCGGGGCAACTATGGCTACACCTTC
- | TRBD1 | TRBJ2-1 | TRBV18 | CASSPERRDRGINEQFF | TGTGCCAGCTCACCAGAAAGAAGGGACAGGGGGATCAATGAGCAGTTCTTC
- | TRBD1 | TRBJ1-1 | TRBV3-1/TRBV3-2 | CASSLQGGRNTEAFF | TGTGCCAGCAGCCTACAGGGGGGGAGAAACACTGAAGCTTTCTTT
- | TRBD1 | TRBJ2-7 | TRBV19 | CASSLGTGWTYEQYF | TGTGCCAGTAGCCTCGGGACAGGGTGGACCTACGAGCAGTACTTC